Following are 30 T cell receptor beta chains from one sample sequenced in a study of cytomegalovirus exposure and HLA in healthy donors (dated by TCRdb to about 2017). The library was generated by the immunoSEQ multiplex PCR assay. The multiplex PCR relied on a mix of 60 forward primers for TCR Vbeta segments and 13 reverse primers for TCR Jbeta segments. Not all clones reach the TCRdb copy of this immuneACCESS table, which keeps in-frame sequences only. Checked studies attribute under half of the gap to unresolved V genes and leave the rest unexplained. The sample table shows roughly 99,000 clones, and 60% to 80% are seen once. Of the sample, around 2.1% falls within the top ten clones. Sequenced sample: PBMCs. Receptor source: a man younger than 30 in good health and CMV-seronegative.

This chain uses TRBV11-2 with TRBJ2-5, with D possibly TRBD1 on 5 matching bases. Germline V gene data show CDR1 as SGHAT and CDR2 as FQNNGV. This CDR3 spans 14 amino acids. Trimming removed 0 bases at V and 3 bases at J, with 8 bases between. CDR3 amino acids: CASSLDRQKETQYF. CDR3 bases: TGTGCCAGCAGCTTAGATCGACAGAAAGAGACCCAGTACTTC. Drawing the rest from reference TRBV11-2 and TRBJ2-5, the complete variable domain is EAGVAQSPRYKIIEKRQSVAFWCNPISGHATLYWYQQILGQGPKLLIQFQNNGVVDDSQLPKDRFSAERLKGVDSTLKIQPAKLEDSAVYLCASSLDRQKETQYFGPGTRLLVL.

This clone was detected only a few times. The rearrangement uses TRBV4-3 and TRBJ1-5; D is possibly TRBD1 (5 bases). The CDR3 has 16 residues. CDR1 is LGHNA, CDR2 YSLEER, per germline. The V end was cut by 0 bases, the J end by 4 bases, with 13 bases between. In nucleotides, the CDR3 is TGCGCCAGCAGCCAAGATTTGGGGGGAGCTAATCAGCCCCAGCATTTT. This gives the protein CASSQDLGGANQPQHF.

This chain uses TRBV7-8 with TRBJ2-7, with D possibly being TRBD2 (5 bases). The length of the CDR3 is 16 residues. Trimming stripped 2 bases from V and 6 bases from J, with 20 bases between. CDR1 is SGHVS, CDR2 FQNEAQ, per germline. CDR3 nucleotide sequence: TGTGCCAGCAGCTTACCCGCCTTAGAGGGTCTCGGCGAGCAGTACTTC. This encodes CASSLPALEGLGEQYF.

The V call is TRBV5-6, the J call TRBJ1-1; 7 bases align to TRBD1. Per the germline V gene, CDR1 is SGHDT and CDR2 is YYEEEE. CDR3 length: 13 amino acids. Germline trimming cut 4 bases from V and 11 bases from J; bases unmatched to any gene: 11. CDR3 DNA sequence: TGTGCCAGCAGCCGCCATCTGACAGGGCCGGCTTTCTTT. It translates to CASSRHLTGPAFF.

The J gene is TRBJ1-2, the V gene TRBV28, with D maybe TRBD1 (6 bases). CDR3 size: 13 residues. Trimming pared 6 bases from V and 4 bases from J, leaving 12 bases between. CDR1 is MDHEN and CDR2 is SYDVKM in the germline V gene. In DNA form, the CDR3 reads TGTGCCAGCAGGGTTGGACAGCTCTATGGCTACACCTTC. The encoded protein is CASRVGQLYGYTF.

The chain uses TRBV11-3 and TRBJ2-2, with D possibly TRBD1 on 6 matching bases. Trimming removed 4 bases at V and 0 bases at J, with 15 bases between. This CDR3 has 17 residues. From germline, CDR1 is SGHNT and CDR2 YENEEA. CDR3 coding DNA: TGTGCCAGCAGCTCCCGGTCAGGGGTCTCGAACACCGGGGAGCTGTTTTTT. Its translation: CASSSRSGVSNTGELFF. Full variable domain (missing parts from reference TRBV11-3 and TRBJ2-2): EAGVVQSPRYKIIEKKQPVAFWCNPISGHNTLYWYLQNLGQGPELLIRYENEEAVDDSQLPKDRFSAERLKGVDSTLKIQPAELGDSAVYLCASSSRSGVSNTGELFFGEGSRLTVL.

The chain recombines TRBV6-6 with TRBJ2-7; D may be TRBD2 (7 bases). V dropped 5 bases and J dropped 4 bases, with 15 bases sitting between them. Germline assignment: CDR1 MNHNY and CDR2 SVGAGI (reference sequence). CDR3 length: 14 amino acids. In DNA form, the CDR3 reads TGTGCCAGCAGTCTCGCAGGGGAGGGATACGAGCAGTACTTC. Residues: CASSLAGEGYEQYF.

This clone was seen more than once but under ten times. This chain joins TRBV6-1 and TRBJ2-7; 9 positions agree with TRBD2. This CDR3 region has 16 residues. Germline V lookup: CDR1 MNHNS, CDR2 SASEGT. Unmatched junction bases numbered 9, after V lost 4 bases and J lost 2 bases. CDR3 coding DNA: TGTGCCAGCAGTGGCTCCCTAGCGGGGCGTACCTACGAGCAGTACTTC. Translated, it gives CASSGSLAGRTYEQYF.

The CDR3 region is CASSKVQQGYIGTEAFF. CDR3 nucleotide sequence: TGTGCCAGCAGCAAAGTTCAACAGGGCTATATCGGCACTGAAGCTTTCTTT. This chain joins TRBV21-1 and TRBJ1-1; the table assigns TRBD1, which was not confirmed against the DNA. TRBV21-1 is a recognized pseudogene. This CDR3 has 17 residues.

This chain uses TRBV7-9 with TRBJ2-2; TRBD2 might be the D (5 bases). The CDR3 length is 16 residues. Looked up from germline, CDR1 is SEHNR and CDR2 is FQNEAQ (reference sequence). CDR3 protein: CVTLPMAGPRTGELFF. The CDR3 DNA reads TGTGTCACTCTCCCTATGGCGGGCCCGAGAACCGGGGAGCTGTTTTTT. The whole variable domain, filled in from reference TRBV7-9 and TRBJ2-2, reads DTGVSQNPRHKITKRGQNVTFRCDPISEHNRLYWYRQTLGQGPEFLTYFQNEAQLEKSRLLSDRFSAERPKGSFSTLEIQRTEQGDSAMYLCVTLPMAGPRTGELFFGEGSRLTVL.

To note about this clone: One end of the junction varies from germline; a read error may be responsible. The chain combines TRBV7-8 with TRBJ2-7; no clear D gene. This CDR3 comprises 15 residues. Germline assignment: CDR1 SGHVS and CDR2 FQNEAQ. In nucleotides, the CDR3 is TGTGCCAGCACCCTACGGGTGGTATCCTCCTCCGAGCAGTACTTC. Translated: CASTLRVVSSSEQYF.

V gene TRBV6-5 combines with J gene TRBJ2-2, with a tentative D call TRBD2 (5 bases). This CDR3 contains 15 residues. Trimming shortened V by 0 bases and J by 7 bases, and 12 bases separated the two germline ends. From germline, CDR1 is MNHEY and CDR2 SVGAGI. The CDR3: CASSYSRGSGGELFF. The CDR3 DNA reads TGTGCCAGCAGTTACTCGCGAGGGTCTGGCGGGGAGCTGTTTTTT.

This clone was detected a few times. The chain joins TRBV6-5 to TRBJ2-7; 7 bases line up with TRBD1. V gave up 4 bases and J gave up 6 bases; unmatched junction bases: 3. The germline V gene has CDR1 MNHEY and CDR2 SVGAGI. The CDR3 covers 12 residues. CDR3 nucleotide sequence: TGTGCCAGCAGTTTACAGGGGAGCGAGCAGTACTTC. It yields the protein CASSLQGSEQYF.

This clone was detected only once. The V and J genes are TRBV7-2 and TRBJ2-2, with 11 bases identical to TRBD2. V shed 5 bases, J shed 2 bases, and the junction held 4 bases outside the gene matches. Germline values: CDR1 SGHTA, CDR2 FQGNSA. This CDR3 region has 16 residues. The CDR3 here is CASSQTSGVNTGELFF. The CDR3 region has the DNA TGTGCCAGCAGCCAGACTAGCGGGGTAAACACCGGGGAGCTGTTTTTT.

The rearrangement joins TRBV10-3 to TRBJ1-1; D is ambiguous. There are 14 residues in the CDR3. The germline V gene has CDR1 ENHRY and CDR2 SYGVKD. Trimming left V 10 bases short and J 1 base short, with 16 bases between. The CDR3, as DNA: TGTGCCACCAAGAGAGGAGCGGGGAACACTGAAGCTTTCTTT. It is translated as CATKRGAGNTEAFF.

V gene TRBV7-3 combines with J gene TRBJ1-6; 8 bases match TRBD1. Trimming cost V 5 bases and J 7 bases; bases outside gene matches: 7. The CDR3 spans 15 residues. Germline CDR1 SGHTA, CDR2 FQGTGA. This chain's CDR3 is CASSPRGTGNSPLHF. The CDR3 nucleotides are TGTGCCAGCAGCCCTCGCGGGACAGGCAATTCACCCCTCCACTTT.

This sequence joins TRBV6-6 and TRBJ1-1, with 7 positions matching TRBD1. V shed 2 bases and J 4 bases; nucleotides not matched to a gene: 1. Germline-derived CDR1 and CDR2 are MNHNY and SVGAGI (reference sequence). This CDR3 spans 13 amino acids. Here the CDR3 DNA reads TGTGCCAGCAGTTACCAGGGGGGCACTGAAGCTTTCTTT. Its protein is CASSYQGGTEAFF.

The chain carries TRBV27 and TRBJ2-7, with 13 bases identical to TRBD2. The germline CDR1 and CDR2 sequences are MNHEY and SMNVEV (reference sequence). Unmatched junction bases numbered 3, after V lost 4 bases and J lost 3 bases. The CDR3 consists of 15 residues. CDR3 sequence reads: CASSSGLAGVYEQYF. CDR3 DNA sequence: TGTGCCAGCAGTTCCGGACTAGCGGGGGTCTACGAGCAGTACTTC.

The chain couples TRBV14 to TRBJ2-5; D call uncertain. The germline V and J ends were trimmed by 1 base and 4 bases, with 10 bases remaining between them. This CDR3 comprises 14 residues. The V gene's germline CDR1 is SGHDN and CDR2 FVKESK. CDR3 coding DNA: TGTGCCAGCAGCCAAGTCGGCGGAGCAGAGACCCAGTACTTC. Residues: CASSQVGGAETQYF. The full variable domain, completed using reference TRBV14 and TRBJ2-5, is EAGVTQFPSHSVIEKGQTVTLRCDPISGHDNLYWYRRVMGKEIKFLLHFVKESKQDESGMPNNRFLAERTGGTYSTLKVQPAELEDSGVYFCASSQVGGAETQYFGPGTRLLVL.

The chain employs TRBV5-6 and TRBJ2-4; TRBD1 matches at 9 bases. The V segment lost 4 bases and the J segment 0 bases; nucleotides outside the gene matches: 14. CDR1 is SGHDT, CDR2 YYEEEE, per germline. The CDR3 is made up of 19 amino acids. The CDR3 is CASSPGTGLEIVAKNIQYF. Here the CDR3 DNA reads TGTGCCAGCAGCCCTGGGACAGGGCTCGAAATCGTAGCCAAAAACATTCAGTACTTC.

This sequence joins TRBV7-9 and TRBJ1-5, with 7 bases that match TRBD1. Germline V lookup: CDR1 SEHNR, CDR2 FQNEAQ (reference sequence). The V gene end was trimmed by 0 bases and the J gene end by 6 bases; junction bases not matched to a gene: 2. This CDR3 is 14 amino acids long. DNA for the CDR3: TGTGCCAGCAGCTTAGCAGGGGGCGGTCAGCCCCAGCATTTT. Residues: CASSLAGGGQPQHF.

The chain links TRBV4-3 to TRBJ2-3; D unresolved. This CDR3 is 14 amino acids long. Germline V gives CDR1 LGHNA, CDR2 YSLEER. Trimming removed 1 base at V and 6 bases at J, with 11 bases between. The CDR3 is CASSQVYGLDTQYF. CDR3 coding DNA: TGCGCCAGCAGCCAAGTGTATGGCCTGGATACGCAGTATTTT.

V and J are TRBV5-1 and TRBJ1-5; TRBD1 might be the D (6 bases). Per the germline V gene, CDR1 is SGHRS and CDR2 is YFSETQ. This CDR3 is 14 amino acids long. V was clipped by 4 bases and J by 6 bases, with 14 bases between them. CDR3 in DNA: TGCGCCAGCAGCCCGTGGGGGGGCGGTCAGCCCCAGCATTTT. It translates to CASSPWGGGQPQHF.

The chain joins TRBV6-4 to TRBJ2-3; TRBD2 aligns across 12 bases. Germline loops: CDR1 MRHNA, CDR2 SNTAGT. The junction had 4 bases not matched to a gene; V was cut back by 4 bases and J by 2 bases. This CDR3 has 16 amino acids. CDR3: CASSASSGGATDTQYF. CDR3 bases: TGTGCCAGCAGTGCCTCTAGCGGGGGGGCCACAGATACGCAGTATTTT.

V gene TRBV11-2 combines with J gene TRBJ2-7; 8 bases agree with TRBD1. After removal of 1 base from V and 1 base from J, the junction contained 0 bases not matched to a gene. The CDR3 sequence is 14 residues long. Germline loops: CDR1 SGHAT, CDR2 FQNNGV. The CDR3 nucleotides are TGTGCCAGCAGCTTAGGGACAGGGTCCTACGAGCAGTACTTC. It specifies CASSLGTGSYEQYF.

The gene calls are TRBV6-6 and TRBJ2-7; 8 bases are a match to TRBD2. The germline CDR1 and CDR2 sequences are MNHNY and SVGAGI (reference sequence). The ends lost 4 bases at V and 6 bases at J; junction bases unmatched: 8. The CDR3 is made up of 14 amino acids. The CDR3 nucleotides are TGTGCCAGCAGTTTCTCCGGGGGGGTGGTCGAGCAGTACTTC. Its translation: CASSFSGGVVEQYF.

The J gene is TRBJ2-7, the V gene TRBV6-4; a weak D match, TRBD1 (5 bases). The V end lost 6 bases, the J end lost 8 bases, and 14 bases lay between the germline ends. The CDR3 covers 12 residues. Germline assignment: CDR1 MRHNA and CDR2 SNTAGT. The CDR3, as DNA: TGTGCCAGCAGATCCCTCTGGACAAAGCAGTACTTC. It codes for CASRSLWTKQYF.

This chain links TRBV5-4 with TRBJ1-2; D gene ambiguous. V lost 0 bases and J 0 bases, leaving 12 bases between the germline ends. The CDR3 is 16 residues long. The germline CDR1 and CDR2 sequences are SGHNT and YYREEE (reference sequence). CDR3 DNA: TGTGCCAGCAGCTTGGGGAGGCCCGGGGCTAACTATGGCTACACCTTC. The encoded protein is CASSLGRPGANYGYTF.

The V gene is TRBV27, the J gene TRBJ2-5; 8 nucleotides line up with TRBD2. The DNA end is a closer match to TRBJ2-7, so the J assignment may be wrong. The CDR3 has 12 amino acids. Looked up from germline, CDR1 is MNHEY and CDR2 is SMNVEV (reference sequence). In nucleotides, the CDR3 is TGTGCCAGTTACGGGGGGGCAGGCGAGCAGTACTTC. Translation: CASYGGAGEQYF.

V usage is TRBV25-1 and J usage is TRBJ1-6; 10 nucleotides match TRBD1. With 6 bases clipped from V and 9 bases from J, the junction kept 8 bases outside the gene matches. Germline V gives CDR1 MGHDK, CDR2 SYGVNS. The CDR3 extends over 15 amino acids. The DNA for the CDR3 is TGTGCCAGCAGCGGAGGGACAGGGGAGGGTTCACCCCTCCACTTT. It yields the protein CASSGGTGEGSPLHF.